Listed below are T cell receptor beta chains from one sample, sequenced in a study of T-cell reconstitution after alpha-beta-depleted transplantation in children. TCRdb fed the PCR reads into MiXCR, producing one record per CDR3 protein. The table lists roughly 420,000 distinct CDR3 sequences, around 15% of them singletons. Sequences were derived from PBMCs, mostly from graft donor cells, sampled 360 days after TCRalphabeta/CD19-depleted stem cell transplant. The receptor set was obtained from a boy younger than two who had a stem cell transplant for Wiskott-Aldrich syndrome, so the T cells may come from the graft donor. CDR3s include the opening cysteine and the closing phenylalanine or tryptophan. A D gene is named only where the DNA matches it firmly. A row's size may be missing; if present it is once, few, many or a size class.

J gene,V gene,D gene,clone size,CDR3 DNA,CDR3 protein
TRBJ2-5,TRBV4-1,-,few,TGCGCCAGCAGCCAAGATCCAGGGACGAGAGAGACCCAGTACTTC,CASSQDPGTRETQYF
TRBJ1-2,TRBV30,-,few,TGTGCCTGGAGTGCGGCAGGGGCAGGAGGCTACACCTTC,CAWSAAGAGGYTF
TRBJ2-7,TRBV20-1,TRBD1,many,TGCAGTGCTGAGGGTTTACCCAGGGGGCTCGAGCAGTACTTC,CSAEGLPRGLEQYF
TRBJ1-5,TRBV12-3/TRBV12-4,TRBD1,once,TGTGCCAGCACCGAGGACAGGTTCAATCAGCCCCAGCATTTT,CASTEDRFNQPQHF
TRBJ2-7,TRBV28,TRBD2,few,TGTGCCACCGGGGAAGCGGGGACCTACGAGCAGTACTTC,CATGEAGTYEQYF
TRBJ1-2,TRBV4-3,-,-,TGCGCCAGCAACCCCGGCCCTTGGAATAACTATGGCTACACCTTC,CASNPGPWNNYGYTF
TRBJ2-3,TRBV20-1,TRBD1,-,TGCAGTGCTAGAGATCGCCTACGACAGGGGCTCAACACAGATACGCAGTATTTT,CSARDRLRQGLNTDTQYF
TRBJ2-7,TRBV5-1,-,many,TGTGCCAGCAGCTTAGCTAGAAGCTACGAGCAGTACTTC,CASSLARSYEQYF
TRBJ2-1,TRBV18,TRBD2,-,TGTGCCAGCTCACCTTTAGGACTAGGCTACAATGAGCAGTTCTTC,CASSPLGLGYNEQFF
TRBJ2-1,TRBV6-2/TRBV6-3,-,-,TGTGCCAGCAGTCCGGAGGGCCGCTCCTCCAATGAGCAGTTCTTC,CASSPEGRSSNEQFF
TRBJ2-7,TRBV5-1,-,few,TGCGCCAGCAGCGTGGGACAAGCACCCTACGAGCAGTACTTC,CASSVGQAPYEQYF
TRBJ2-7,TRBV30,-,-,TGTGCCTGGAGTGTAGAAGGAAAGTACGAGCAGTACTTC,CAWSVEGKYEQYF
TRBJ2-2,TRBV5-1,TRBD1,-,TGCGCCAGCACGGAGCTGGGACAGCTTAACACCGGGGAGCTGTTTTTT,CASTELGQLNTGELFF
TRBJ2-1,TRBV12-3/TRBV12-4,-,many,TGTGCCAGCAGCTCCGGGCGAAAGGAGCAGTTCTTC,CASSSGRKEQFF
TRBJ1-1,TRBV5-1,-,few,TGCGCCAGCAGCTTGTACCAGGGTGGATCAGAAGCTTTCTTT,CASSLYQGGSEAFF
TRBJ2-6,TRBV5-1,-,few,TGCGCCAGCAGCTTGAACGGTAGGGACTCTGGGGCCAACGTCCTGACTTTC,CASSLNGRDSGANVLTF